Following are 25 T cell receptor beta chains from one sample sequenced in a study of T-cell memory formation after mild COVID-19. TCRdb reprocessed the 5' RACE reads with MiXCR, giving one entry per CDR3 protein. Among around 140,000 distinct CDR3 sequences, under 30% were seen once, and the ten largest hold roughly 24%. The material sequenced was PBMCs or a T cell subset sorted from them (not recorded which). All receptors come from an adult woman who had mild COVID-19 (a few samples of this study predate the infection). Cell type and time point are not known.

This clonotype was detected a few times. This chain links TRBV3-1 with TRBJ1-2, with D uncertain. Trimming shortened V by 0 bases and J by 3 bases, and 14 bases separated the two germline ends. The CDR3 runs to 16 residues. Germline V gives CDR1 LGHDT, CDR2 YNNKEL (reference sequence). CDR3 DNA sequence: TGTGCCAGCAGCCAAGAATCAGTGCGGAAATACTATGGCTACACCTTC. Protein product: CASSQESVRKYYGYTF.

This clonotype was counted many times. The chain has TRBV20-1 and TRBJ1-5; D might be TRBD1 (6 bases). V lost 5 bases and J 2 bases, leaving 19 bases between the germline ends. Germline CDR1 is DFQATT and CDR2 is SNEGSKA (reference sequence). CDR3 length: 16 residues. The CDR3: CSAQHGTRLGNQPQHF. CDR3 coding DNA: TGCAGTGCTCAGCACGGGACAAGGCTCGGCAATCAGCCCCAGCATTTT.

V is TRBV7-9 and J is TRBJ2-6; possible D gene TRBD2, 5 bases. The V and J ends lost 3 bases and 0 bases respectively, with 15 bases between them. The CDR3 has 18 residues. Germline V lookup: CDR1 SEHNR, CDR2 FQNEAQ (reference sequence). CDR3 loop: CASSFFADGNSGANVLTF. CDR3 DNA sequence: TGTGCCAGCAGCTTTTTTGCTGACGGGAACTCTGGGGCCAACGTCCTGACTTTC.

This clonotype showed up just a few times. The chain links TRBV7-9 to TRBJ2-3, with D unresolved. The CDR3 is 17 residues long. Per the germline V gene, CDR1 is SEHNR and CDR2 is FQNEAQ (reference sequence). Trimming removed 4 bases at V and 1 base at J, with 18 bases between. CDR3 coding DNA: TGTGCCAGCAGCTCCGTTGGTAGCTCTAGGGGCACAGATACGCAGTATTTT. Encoded protein: CASSSVGSSRGTDTQYF.

V and J are TRBV29-1 and TRBJ2-7; a possible D gene is TRBD2 (5 bases). Germline V CDR1 and CDR2: SQVTM, ANQGSEA. V was shortened by 0 bases and J by 3 bases, with 15 bases between the two germline ends. This CDR3 spans 15 amino acids. CDR3 sequence (DNA): TGCAGCGTTGAAGATCGGAGCGGACTTTACTACGAGCAGTACTTC. Translating gives CSVEDRSGLYYEQYF.

This clonotype appeared a few times. This chain uses TRBV7-9 with TRBJ1-2; 9 bases agree with TRBD1. V lost 5 bases to trimming and J lost 6 bases; unmatched junction nucleotides: 16. The CDR3 runs to 17 residues. CDR1 and CDR2 (germline): SEHNR, FQNEAQ (reference sequence). The CDR3 DNA is TGTGCCAGCAGCCCTAACTTTCCGGGACAGGGTCCTGATGGCTACACCTTC. Amino acid sequence: CASSPNFPGQGPDGYTF. Drawing the rest from reference TRBV7-9 and TRBJ1-2, the complete variable domain is DTGVSQNPRHKITKRGQNVTFRCDPISEHNRLYWYRQTLGQGPEFLTYFQNEAQLEKSRLLSDRFSAERPKGSFSTLEIQRTEQGDSAMYLCASSPNFPGQGPDGYTFGSGTRLTVV.

The V call is TRBV12-3 or TRBV12-4, the J call TRBJ1-1; D is unclear. V lost 3 bases and J lost 3, with 8 bases in between. This CDR3 spans 13 amino acids. The CDR3 is CASSFHHDTEAFF. The CDR3 DNA follows: TGTGCCAGCAGTTTCCACCACGACACTGAAGCTTTCTTT.

This clonotype was observed many times. The chain couples TRBV20-1 to TRBJ2-7; a weak D match, TRBD2 (5 bases). The CDR3 is made up of 12 amino acids. V lost 0 bases, J lost 3 bases, and 6 bases lay in between. Looked up from germline, CDR1 is DFQATT and CDR2 is SNEGSKA (reference sequence). CDR3 loop: CSARDGDYEQYF. CDR3 coding DNA: TGCAGTGCTAGAGACGGGGACTACGAGCAGTACTTC.

This clonotype was counted a few times. This rearrangement joins TRBV15 to TRBJ2-1; TRBD1 aligns across 7 bases. The CDR3 contains 15 residues. With 8 bases clipped from V and 4 bases from J, the junction kept 11 bases outside the gene matches. Germline V gene lookup returns CDR1 LNHNV and CDR2 YYDKDF (reference sequence). CDR3 nucleotide sequence: TGTGCCACCGACGGAGCCGGGACAGAGTACAATGAGCAGTTCTTC. It codes for CATDGAGTEYNEQFF.

This CDR3 reads CASSYSGLSVGELFF. The CDR3 DNA reads as TGTGCCAGCAGTTACTCGGGGTTGTCAGTCGGGGAGCTGTTTTTT. This chain joins TRBV6-5 and TRBJ2-2; D gene ambiguous. Per the germline V gene, CDR1 is MNHEY and CDR2 is SVGAGI. The CDR3 covers 15 residues. V lost 0 bases and J 7 bases, leaving 12 bases between the germline ends.

In its sample, this clonotype was seen a few times. This chain connects TRBV7-2 to TRBJ2-7, with TRBD1 matching 12 bases. The junction had 14 bases not matched to a gene; V was cut back by 5 bases and J by 6 bases. The germline V gene has CDR1 SGHTA and CDR2 FQGNSA. CDR3 length equals 17 residues. CDR3 sequence reads: CASSTGTGGYGTLEQYF. CDR3 DNA: TGTGCCAGCAGCACCGGGACAGGGGGCTATGGTACCCTCGAGCAGTACTTC. Filled out from reference TRBV7-2 and TRBJ2-7, the complete variable domain reads GAGVSQSPSNKVTEKGKDVELRCDPISGHTALYWYRQSLGQGLEFLIYFQGNSAPDKSGLPSDRFSAERTGGSVSTLTIQRTQQEDSAVYLCASSTGTGGYGTLEQYFGPGTRLTVT.

This clonotype was detected once. The chain has TRBV15 and TRBJ1-1; 8 bases match TRBD1. The V gene's germline CDR1 is LNHNV and CDR2 YYDKDF (reference sequence). The CDR3 is 17 amino acids. The trim removed 1 base at V and 3 bases at J, leaving 10 bases unmatched. The CDR3 DNA sequence: TGTGCCACCAGCAGAGGAACAGGGGGGCAGAGGGACACTGAAGCTTTCTTT. Translating it yields CATSRGTGGQRDTEAFF.

This chain joins TRBV11-3 and TRBJ2-1; D is uncertain. The CDR3 covers 13 residues. CDR1 and CDR2 (germline): SGHNT, YENEEA. V gave up 1 base and J gave up 7 bases, with 8 bases separating them. The CDR3 nucleotides read TGTGCCAGCAGCTTAGGCTTCCTTAATGAGCAGTTCTTC. Its translation is CASSLGFLNEQFF.

This clonotype appeared a few times. V usage is TRBV7-3 and J usage is TRBJ2-2; TRBD1 agrees at 7 bases. This CDR3 is built from 17 residues. Losses at the gene ends were 5 bases for V and 3 bases for J; bases not matched to a gene: 12. The germline gives CDR1 SGHTA, CDR2 FQGTGA. The CDR3 region has the DNA TGTGCCAGCAGCCCCTTCCTAGGGGGCGTAGACACCGGGGAGCTGTTTTTT. The encoded protein is CASSPFLGGVDTGELFF.

This clonotype was observed a few times. The V call is TRBV27, the J call TRBJ2-1, with 15 bases that match TRBD2. This CDR3 has 20 residues. The V segment lost 4 bases and the J segment 0 bases; nucleotides outside the gene matches: 10. CDR1 is MNHEY, CDR2 SMNVEV, per germline (reference sequence). DNA of the CDR3: TGTGCCAGCAGTTCCCGGACTAGCGGGAGGGCCGTAAGCTCCTACAATGAGCAGTTCTTC. It specifies CASSSRTSGRAVSSYNEQFF.

The rearrangement uses TRBV2 and TRBJ2-3; 7 bases map to TRBD2. The length of the CDR3 is 15 residues. Per germline, CDR1 SNHLY and CDR2 FYNNEI. The J segment lost 2 bases and the V segment lost 5 bases, leaving 7 bases of the junction unmatched. This CDR3 is CASSLLSGTTDTQYF. CDR3 coding DNA: TGTGCCAGCAGTCTCCTGAGCGGGACCACAGATACGCAGTATTTT.

V gene TRBV13 combines with J gene TRBJ2-2; D gene unclear. The V gene's germline CDR1 is PRHDT and CDR2 FYEKMQ (reference sequence). Trimming removed 2 bases from V and 1 base from J, with 8 bases in between. This CDR3 contains 15 residues. This CDR3 reads CASSLSTVNTGELFF. DNA of the CDR3: TGTGCCAGCAGCTTATCGACGGTGAACACCGGGGAGCTGTTTTTT.

V usage is TRBV6-2 or TRBV6-3 and J usage is TRBJ2-7; tentatively, D is TRBD1 (5 bases). Trimming removed 5 bases at V and 2 bases at J, with 16 bases between. This CDR3 spans 15 amino acids. CDR1 and CDR2 (germline): MNHEY, SVGEGT. The CDR3 loop reads CASSLHDRQTYEQYF. In nucleotides, the CDR3 is TGTGCCAGCAGTCTCCATGACAGACAGACCTACGAGCAGTACTTC.

The rearrangement joins TRBV20-1 to TRBJ1-4, with D unclear. V dropped 0 bases and J dropped 4 bases, with 9 bases sitting between them. Germline V CDR1 and CDR2: DFQATT, SNEGSKA (reference sequence). The CDR3 runs to 14 residues. The CDR3 DNA is TGCAGTGCTAGAGATCGCAGCTTTAATGAAAAACTGTTTTTT. Translated: CSARDRSFNEKLFF.

This clonotype appeared a few times. The rearrangement links TRBV7-6 to TRBJ2-1; 13 bases are shared with TRBD2. V lost 5 bases, J lost 3 bases, and 7 bases stayed unmatched. CDR1 and CDR2 (germline): SGHVS, FNYEAQ. The CDR3 spans 17 residues. CDR3 nucleotides: TGTGCCAGCAGCGCAGGGACTAGCGGGAATCTCTACAATGAGCAGTTCTTC. This encodes CASSAGTSGNLYNEQFF.

This chain's CDR3 is CASSRTPEAFF. The CDR3 nucleotides are TGTGCCAGCAGCCGTACTCCTGAAGCTTTCTTT. The chain recombines TRBV13 with TRBJ1-1; D is ambiguous. The V gene lost 5 bases and the J gene lost 6 bases, with 7 bases spanning the gap. The CDR3 length is 11 residues. The germline V gene has CDR1 PRHDT and CDR2 FYEKMQ (reference sequence).

There are a few counts of this clonotype. The gene calls are TRBV7-3 and TRBJ2-3; 10 positions match TRBD2. This CDR3 contains 19 residues. Germline V gene data show CDR1 as SGHTA and CDR2 as FQGTGA. Germline trimming cut 5 bases from V and 6 bases from J; bases unmatched to any gene: 20. For the CDR3, the DNA is TGTGCCAGCAGCGAAAAACCGACCCAGGAGCGGGGGGGTCGGGATACGCAGTATTTT. It yields the protein CASSEKPTQERGGRDTQYF.

In this sample, this clonotype turned up a few times. The genes are TRBV29-1 and TRBJ2-7; D ambiguous. The CDR3 covers 12 residues. Germline loops: CDR1 SQVTM, CDR2 ANQGSEA. V lost 0 bases to trimming and J lost 4 bases, with 7 bases between them. The CDR3 region has the DNA TGCAGCGTTGAAGATCAGCAGTACGAGCAGTACTTC. Its translation: CSVEDQQYEQYF.

This sequence joins TRBV15 and TRBJ2-7, with D perhaps matching TRBD1 (5 bases). Per germline, CDR1 LNHNV and CDR2 YYDKDF (reference sequence). Trimming took 5 bases from V and 3 from J, leaving 8 bases between them. The CDR3 runs to 12 residues. This chain's CDR3 is CATSGDSYEQYF. DNA for the CDR3: TGTGCCACCAGCGGTGACAGCTACGAGCAGTACTTC.

V usage is TRBV6-6 and J usage is TRBJ1-2; possible D gene TRBD1, 6 bases. CDR3 length: 18 residues. V lost 8 bases to trimming and J lost 6 bases, with 31 bases between them. Germline assignment: CDR1 MNHNY and CDR2 SVGAGI (reference sequence). CDR3 amino acids: CASSQGGELAAAPHGYTF. CDR3 DNA sequence: TGTGCCAGCTCCCAAGGGGGGGAATTGGCCGCGGCCCCGCATGGCTACACCTTC.